The text below deals with one TCR beta chain. Its antigen is as yet unknown. These data come from a study of T-cell memory formation after mild COVID-19. Study-level points and caveats: CD8+ contracting clones occupied EMRA, while CD4+ ones occupied mainly CM and EM. Pre-infection memory harbored some responding clones, suggesting cross-reactive memory joined. Whether day 37 second-wave clones are SARS-CoV-2-specific was not confirmed.

The CDR3 spans 14 residues. Germline CDR1 reads SGHTA; CDR2 reads FQGTGA. V shed 5 bases, J shed 2 bases, and the junction held 6 bases outside the gene matches. TCRdb passed the 5' RACE reads through MiXCR, listing each CDR3 protein once. The table has about 340,000 distinct CDR3 sequences, around 15% seen once. Source material: PBMCs or a T cell subset sorted from them (not recorded which). The V call is TRBV7-3, the J call TRBJ2-7; the match to TRBD1 covers 7 bases. The receptor was isolated from a man younger than 30 who had mild COVID-19 (a few samples of this study predate the infection). Cell type and time point are not known. In DNA, the CDR3 is TGTGCCAGCAGCCAGACAGGGAAAGCCTACGAGCAGTACGTC. This gives the protein CASSQTGKAYEQYV.